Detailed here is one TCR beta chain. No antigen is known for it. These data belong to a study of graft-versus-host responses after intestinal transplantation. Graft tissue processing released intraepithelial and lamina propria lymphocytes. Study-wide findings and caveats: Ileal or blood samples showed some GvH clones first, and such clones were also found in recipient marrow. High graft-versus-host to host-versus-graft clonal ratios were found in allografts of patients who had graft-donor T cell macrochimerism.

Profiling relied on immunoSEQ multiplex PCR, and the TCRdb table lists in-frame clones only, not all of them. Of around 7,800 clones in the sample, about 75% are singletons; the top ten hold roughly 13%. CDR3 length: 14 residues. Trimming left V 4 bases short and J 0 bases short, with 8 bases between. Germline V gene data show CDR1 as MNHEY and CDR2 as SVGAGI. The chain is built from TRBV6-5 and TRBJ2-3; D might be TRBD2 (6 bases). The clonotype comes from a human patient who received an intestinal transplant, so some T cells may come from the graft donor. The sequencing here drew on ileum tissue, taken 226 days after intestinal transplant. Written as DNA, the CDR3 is TGTGCCAGCAGTTTGGGGACTAGCACAGATACGCAGTATTTT. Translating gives CASSLGTSTDTQYF.